The 17 T cell receptor beta chains below were found in one sample sequenced in a study of blood T cells in healthy people across ages. Primers used in a second PCR of about 6 to 11 cycles were a sample-barcoded 5' primer and a J-beta primer mix. TCRdb called the 5' RACE reads again in MiXCR, with one record for every CDR3 protein. Among fewer than 900,000 distinct CDR3 sequences listed, about 42% were seen once. The sequenced sample was blood. These receptors were taken from a woman aged 55-70 years in good health.

The rearrangement links TRBV3-1 to TRBJ1-6; D is possibly TRBD1 (5 bases). The CDR3 consists of 14 residues. Germline loops: CDR1 LGHDT, CDR2 YNNKEL (reference sequence). The germline V and J ends were trimmed by 0 bases and 5 bases, with 5 bases remaining between them. The CDR3 DNA follows: TGTGCCAGCAGCCAAGAAGGGGATAATTCACCCCTCCACTTT. Encoded protein: CASSQEGDNSPLHF.

The J gene is TRBJ2-1, the V gene TRBV20-1; D not certain. The CDR3 length is 13 residues. Looked up from germline, CDR1 is DFQATT and CDR2 is SNEGSKA (reference sequence). The V and J ends lost 0 bases and 4 bases respectively, with 7 bases between them. DNA of the CDR3: TGCAGTGCTAGAGAGCAGGTTTACAATGAGCAGTTCTTC. It translates to CSAREQVYNEQFF.

The J gene is TRBJ1-1, the V gene TRBV18; 10 bases align to TRBD1. Germline V gives CDR1 KGHSH, CDR2 LQKENI. With 3 bases clipped from V and 7 bases from J, the junction kept 11 bases outside the gene matches. The CDR3 has 16 amino acids. CDR3 region: CASSPAGQGDTGEAFF. The DNA for the CDR3 is TGTGCCAGCTCACCGGCCGGACAGGGGGACACAGGTGAAGCTTTCTTT.

This clonotype was observed a handful of times. In nucleotides, the CDR3 is TGTGCCAGCAGCTTTCCCTTTAGACTAGCGGAGAACTCCTACAATGAGCAGTACTTC. Translated, it gives CASSFPFRLAENSYNEQYF. The gene calls are TRBV13 and TRBJ2-7; the match to TRBD2 covers 9 bases. The CDR3 contains 19 residues. Germline V gene lookup returns CDR1 PRHDT and CDR2 FYEKMQ (reference sequence). The J segment lost 7 bases and the V segment lost 3 bases, leaving 22 bases of the junction unmatched.

The V and J genes are TRBV6-2 or TRBV6-3 and TRBJ2-1; a weak D match, TRBD2 (6 bases). The length of the CDR3 is 16 residues. In germline, CDR1 is MNHEY, CDR2 SVGEGT. Trimming removed 4 bases from V and 7 bases from J, with 20 bases in between. The CDR3 spells CASSFGRGPQNNEQFF. CDR3 nucleotide sequence: TGTGCCAGCAGTTTCGGGCGGGGCCCACAGAATAATGAGCAGTTCTTC.

The rearrangement uses TRBV6-5 and TRBJ2-1; 9 bases map to TRBD2. Germline assignment: CDR1 MNHEY and CDR2 SVGAGI. Unmatched junction bases numbered 6, after V lost 5 bases and J lost 4 bases. The CDR3 extends over 15 amino acids. The CDR3 here is CASSVAGATYNEQFF. CDR3 in DNA: TGTGCCAGCAGTGTAGCGGGGGCGACTTACAATGAGCAGTTCTTC.

The J gene is TRBJ2-6, the V gene TRBV7-6; 7 bases are shared with TRBD1. V trimming: 0 bases; J trimming: 0 bases; junction bases outside the gene matches: 5. CDR1 and CDR2 from the germline V gene are SGHVS and FNYEAQ. The CDR3 is made up of 18 amino acids. CDR3 nucleotide sequence: TGTGCCAGCAGCTTAGCGGCAGGGGGAGTCTCTGGGGCCAACGTCCTGACTTTC. The encoded protein is CASSLAAGGVSGANVLTF.

The chain has TRBV20-1 and TRBJ2-2; D is possibly TRBD2 (6 bases). The V and J ends lost 6 bases and 3 bases respectively, with 17 bases between them. Germline CDR1 reads DFQATT; CDR2 reads SNEGSKA (reference sequence). CDR3 length: 15 residues. CDR3 in amino acids: CSARAGGSDTGELFF. DNA for the CDR3: TGCAGTGCAAGGGCCGGGGGTTCGGACACCGGGGAGCTGTTTTTT.

The chain has TRBV7-2 and TRBJ1-2; no clear D. The V end was cut by 5 bases, the J end by 7 bases, with 23 bases between. This CDR3 region has 16 residues. Germline assignment: CDR1 SGHTA and CDR2 FQGNSA. The CDR3 DNA reads as TGTGCCAGCAGCACTCGGCCGGATGGGGTACCTCTTGGCTACACCTTC. Protein sequence: CASSTRPDGVPLGYTF. Supplemented by reference TRBV7-2 and TRBJ1-2, the full variable domain reads GAGVSQSPSNKVTEKGKDVELRCDPISGHTALYWYRQSLGQGLEFLIYFQGNSAPDKSGLPSDRFSAERTGGSVSTLTIQRTQQEDSAVYLCASSTRPDGVPLGYTFGSGTRLTVV.

As concerns this clonotype: A much larger clone differs by one base, so this may be a read error. V is TRBV10-3 and J is TRBJ2-1, with D possibly TRBD2 on 6 matching bases. CDR3 length: 16 amino acids. CDR1 is ENHRY, CDR2 SYGVKD, per germline. The ends were cut back, 0 bases at V and 13 bases at J, with 22 bases in the middle. This CDR3 is CAISESGLLYQETQFF. CDR3 nucleotides: TGTGCCATCAGTGAGTCGGGACTCCTGTACCAAGAGACCCAGTTCTTC.

This clonotype has just one count. This may be a read error: a much more frequent sequence differs by one nucleotide. In this CDR3 the conserved last residue, phenylalanine or tryptophan, is missing, so a read error is likely. The V gene is TRBV5-1, the J gene TRBJ2-1, with 14 bases fitting TRBD2. Unmatched junction bases numbered 7, after V lost 5 bases and J lost 9 bases. Germline loops: CDR1 SGHRS, CDR2 YFSETQ. The CDR3 runs 15 residues. CDR3 DNA: TGCGCCAGCAGAGTGACTAGCGGGGGGGCCTGTGAGCAGTTCTTA. The encoded protein is CASRVTSGGACEQFL.

This clonotype was picked up a small number of times. V usage is TRBV7-9 and J usage is TRBJ2-3, with D possibly being TRBD2 (7 bases). The CDR3 has 15 residues. The germline CDR1 and CDR2 sequences are SEHNR and FQNEAQ (reference sequence). With 7 bases removed from V and 4 bases from J, the gap between germline ends came to 18 bases. CDR3 region: CASTWGGARPDTQYF. The CDR3 bases are TGTGCCAGCACTTGGGGGGGGGCCAGGCCAGATACGCAGTATTTT.

This clonotype was seen a few times. The CDR3 DNA reads as TGTGCCAGCAGCTCCAGGGGACAGGGGCCCTACGAGCAGTACTTC. Its protein product is CASSSRGQGPYEQYF. The gene calls are TRBV12-3 or TRBV12-4 and TRBJ2-7; 10 nucleotides align to TRBD1. CDR3 length: 15 amino acids. Trimming removed 6 bases from V and 2 bases from J; junction bases left unmatched: 7.

This clonotype has a handful of counts. The chain carries TRBV7-6 and TRBJ2-3; 8 bases match TRBD1. This CDR3 comprises 15 residues. Germline loops: CDR1 SGHVS, CDR2 FNYEAQ. Trimming took 5 bases from V and 1 from J; bases not matched to a gene: 5. The chain's CDR3 is CASSPGGSGTDTQYF. DNA of the CDR3: TGTGCCAGCAGCCCAGGGGGCAGCGGCACAGATACGCAGTATTTT.

The V and J genes are TRBV7-9 and TRBJ2-3, with 9 bases that match TRBD2. Looked up from germline, CDR1 is SEHNR and CDR2 is FQNEAQ (reference sequence). There are 16 residues in the CDR3. V was clipped by 5 bases and J by 3 bases; unmatched bases: 9. The CDR3 nucleotides are TGTGCCAGCAGCCTTAGCGGGAGTATGAATACAGATACGCAGTATTTT. It yields the protein CASSLSGSMNTDTQYF.

V is TRBV20-1 and J is TRBJ2-3, with 9 positions matching TRBD1. Trimming at V came to 5 bases and at J to 1 base, leaving 7 bases not matched to a gene. CDR1 DFQATT and CDR2 SNEGSKA come from the germline V gene (reference sequence). The CDR3 is made up of 15 amino acids. CDR3 DNA: TGCAGTGCTCCAACCCGGGACAGGGGCACAGATACGCAGTATTTT. This translates into CSAPTRDRGTDTQYF.

The chain couples TRBV20-1 to TRBJ1-1, with TRBD1 as a possible D gene (6 bases). V was clipped by 6 bases and J by 0 bases, with 14 bases between them. The germline gives CDR1 DFQATT, CDR2 SNEGSKA (reference sequence). CDR3 size: 14 residues. Here the CDR3 DNA reads TGCAGTGCCAAGCACGGGACAATGAACACTGAAGCTTTCTTT. Translation gives CSAKHGTMNTEAFF.